This TCR beta chain emerged from a study of shared clonotypes between healthy human individuals. Positive CCR7 selection of CD45RO-negative cells yielded the naive CD8 cells, and terminally differentiated effector memory CD45RA+ cells were excluded. Investigators spread the genomic DNA of each subset evenly over several immunoSEQ plates. TCRdb's copy holds only in-frame clones and misses some; the assay was immunoSEQ multiplex PCR. Of about 2 million clones listed, 85% to 95% are singletons. The J segment lost 9 bases and the V segment lost 1 base, leaving 3 bases of the junction unmatched. Germline-derived CDR1 and CDR2 are MGHRA and YSYEKL. The CDR3 length is 16 residues. This clone was observed a single time.

The J gene is TRBJ2-2, the V gene TRBV4-1; TRBD2 matches at 15 bases. The TCR originated in a man aged 18 to 29 in good health. The specimen sequenced was naive CD8+ T cells sorted from blood. CDR3 in DNA: TGCGCCAGCAGCCAAGCGGGACTAGCGGGAGGACGGGAGCTGTTTTTT. Its protein product is CASSQAGLAGGRELFF.